The sample holds a few counts of the clone carrying this T cell receptor (beta chain). These data belong to a study of blood T cell repertoires in COVID-19. Study information: Some COVID-19 samples were acute and others convalescent; all came from the United States, Italy and Spain. The cDNA or gDNA used as material had been derived from T cells, B-cell-depleted T cells, or PBMCs.

The authors' processing: The assay estimated nucleated cells by amplifying reference gene primers. Sequencing used immunoSEQ multiplex PCR; TCRdb keeps in-frame clones, though not all of them. The D gene and trimming were derived from the DNA, and the V and J assignments and clone size from that table. The sample consists of under 140,000 clones, 75% to 80% of them appearing once. V lost 5 bases and J lost 2; bases outside the gene matches: 5. This CDR3 has 13 residues. CDR1 is SQVTM, CDR2 ANQGSEA, per germline. V usage is TRBV29-1 and J usage is TRBJ2-7, with TRBD2 matching over 8 bases. This TCR came from a woman older than 75 with active or convalescent COVID-19. Sequenced: peripheral blood. This chain's CDR3 is CSVLIAGTYEQYF. The CDR3 nucleotides read TGCAGCGTTTTAATAGCGGGAACCTACGAGCAGTACTTC.